Here is one T cell receptor (beta chain) with its context. Its antigen is currently not known. No quality values exist for individual bases; no much larger clone is one base distant. This sample was included in a study of Graves' ophthalmopathy and Graves' hyperthyroidism (dated by TCRdb to 2016 to 2019). For the study in its entirety: Stable hyperthyroidism was defined as no progression to ophthalmopathy within 18 months of follow-up. To tell Graves' ophthalmopathy apart from Graves' hyperthyroidism, and to predict which patients would progress to ophthalmopathy, the study relied on TCR beta repertoire signatures. In total, around 130 blood samples were TCR-sequenced: 40 to 45 ophthalmopathy, 75 hyperthyroidism and roughly 17 hyperthyroidism-to-ophthalmopathy patients. To explore V-J signatures that distinguish ophthalmopathy from hyperthyroidism, a discovery set of roughly 98 patients was enrolled, made up of about 40 with ophthalmopathy and some 56 with stable hyperthyroidism. The independent validation cohort included 18 to 20 hyperthyroidism patients plus 17 patients who later progressed from hyperthyroidism to ophthalmopathy. In roughly six hyperthyroidism patients, the T-cell repertoires found in thyroid tissue were compared with those found in blood. After sampling, hyperthyroidism patients received methimazole starting at 30 mg daily, and ophthalmopathy patients received high-dose intravenous methylprednisolone.

From a lookup of the germline V gene (reference sequence), CDR1 and CDR2 are LNHNV and YYDKDF. V and J lose 1 base and 6 bases, and a span of 13 bases separates them. The CDR3 contains 15 residues, cysteine and phenylalanine counted. Only CDR3 DNA remains: 45 bases, in frame from the first base. What the research found in general, with its limitations: Most expanded thyroid clonotypes with a frequency above 0.001 also appeared in blood, which suggests that blood repertoires may reflect the immune response in the thyroid. In validation, the model predicted ophthalmopathy progression with 55% to 71% sensitivity and roughly 72% specificity; approximately 12 predicted patients were CT-confirmed with GO in a median of around 6.5 months. The 13-signature model separated ophthalmopathy from stable hyperthyroidism with 87.88% sensitivity and about 81% specificity in cross-validation, and 80%/75% in the test set. No statistical method was used to set the sample size in advance, and the investigators knew which group each participant was assigned to.

For repertoire sequencing, the TCR beta CDR3 regions were amplified from RNA transcripts. A first-round RT-PCR used HTBI primers with the Qiagen OneStep RT-PCR kit, followed by a second-round multiplex PCR, size selection and purification. Libraries were sequenced on an Illumina HiSeq2000 using paired-end 100 bp reads. As for how the authors treated the data: Reads were processed with SOAPnuke, discarding reads with adapters, uncalled bases, mean Phred below 15, or no exact constant-primer or identifier match. COPE v1.2.5 was used to merge high-quality paired reads. Each unique nucleotide sequence was defined as a clonotype, and clonotypes were aligned to IMGT TRB V, D and J references with MiTCR v1.1. The analysis was limited to V-J combinations with a frequency above 0.0001, which together covered 99.2% of repertoires. A TCR clonal expansion and chaos score per V-J combination was defined as the ratio of F50 clonal expansion to chaos observed in the TCRdist matrix. Welch's t-statistics and random forest were used to narrow the features down to around 13 V-J combinations, which were then fed into a naive Bayes classifier. The similarity between thyroid and blood repertoires was quantified using the Morisita-Horn index. TCRdb trimmed public reads at Q25 via fastp, called clones via MiXCR and kept in-frame beta chains. Entries that share a CDR3 protein sequence are merged under the most common genes and DNA. TCRdb assigned the V and J calls; the authors' analysis was not used. For this sample there are about 550,000 distinct CDR3 sequences; about two fifths appear just once. The ten largest clones take up about 4.2% of the sample.

Hyperthyroidism patients were newly diagnosed, were aged 18 to 65 years, and had a disease duration under 2 months. Patients with other autoimmune diseases, uncontrolled infections, pregnancy or lactation were excluded from the study. Clinical symptoms, serum thyroxine, TRAb, thyroid ultrasound and orbital computed tomography were used for diagnosis. Total RNA was extracted using Trizol reagent, and RNA quality was checked on an Agilent 2100 Bioanalyzer. Sequenced input: peripheral blood or thyroid tissue (not recorded which). The V and J segments used are TRBV15 and TRBJ1-5; perhaps TRBD1 is the D gene, with 5 bases matching. The clonotype originates from an adult man with Graves' hyperthyroidism. The DNA sequence reads TGTGCCACCAGCAGAGGCGGGGGGGGATTTCAGCCCCAGCATTTT. Its coded protein is CATSRGGGGFQPQHF.